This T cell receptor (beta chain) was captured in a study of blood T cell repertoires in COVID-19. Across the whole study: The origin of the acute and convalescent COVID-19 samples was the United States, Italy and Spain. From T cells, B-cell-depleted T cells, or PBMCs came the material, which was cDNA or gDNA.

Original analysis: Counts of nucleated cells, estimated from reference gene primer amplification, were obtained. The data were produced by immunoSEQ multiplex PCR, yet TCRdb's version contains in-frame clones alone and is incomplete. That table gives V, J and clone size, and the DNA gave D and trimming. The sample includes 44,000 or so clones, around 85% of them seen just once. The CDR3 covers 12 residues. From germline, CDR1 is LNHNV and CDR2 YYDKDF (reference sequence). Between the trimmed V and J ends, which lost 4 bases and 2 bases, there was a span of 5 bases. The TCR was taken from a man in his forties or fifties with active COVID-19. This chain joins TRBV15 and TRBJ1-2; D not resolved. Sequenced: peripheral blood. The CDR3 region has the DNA TGTGCCACCAGCACCTTAAACTATGGCTACACCTTC. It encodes CATSTLNYGYTF.